This is a list of T cell receptor beta chains from one sample in a study of PD-1 blockade in classical Hodgkin lymphoma. Libraries were prepared by immunoSEQ multiplex PCR; TCRdb keeps only in-frame clonotypes and omits some of them. Of approximately 52,000 clones detected, just under 75% appear once; the ten largest clones hold roughly 15%. Sequenced here: peripheral blood mononuclear cells (PBMCs), sampled before the second cycle of nivolumab. Receptors originate from a human donor with classical Hodgkin lymphoma. Each CDR3 is given with its conserved first and last residue. Fields, in order: V gene, clone size, J gene, D gene, CDR3 DNA, CDR3 protein. The D gene is left open where the match is weak. For some rows the clone size is stated as once, few or many, or as a class when expanded; others skip it.

TRBV5-1	.	TRBJ2-5	.	TGCGCCAGCAGCTATTTAAGCGGAGAGACCCAGTACTTC	CASSYLSGETQYF
TRBV30	.	TRBJ2-3	.	TGTGCCTGGAGTGTGGGCCGACTCACAGATACGCAGTATTTT	CAWSVGRLTDTQYF
TRBV25-1	.	TRBJ1-5	.	TGTGCCAGCAGGTTCAGCAATCAGCCCCAGCATTTT	CASRFSNQPQHF
TRBV6-5	.	TRBJ1-4	.	TGTGCCAGCAGTCCGGGGACGCTAAATGAAAAACTGTTTTTT	CASSPGTLNEKLFF
TRBV7-3	once	TRBJ2-1	.	TGTGCCAGCAGCTTACGGGCGGGAAGCTTCCCCTACAATGAGCAGTTCTTC	CASSLRAGSFPYNEQFF
TRBV27	.	TRBJ2-7	.	TGTGCCAGCAGTACCCAGGGTAGGACCTACGAGCAGTACTTC	CASSTQGRTYEQYF
TRBV6-5	few	TRBJ1-5	.	TGTGCCAGCAGTGAATTTCAGCCCCAGCATTTT	CASSEFQPQHF
TRBV7-9	.	TRBJ1-1	.	TGTGCCAGCAGCGTATGGGACGGAATGAACACTGAAGCTTTCTTT	CASSVWDGMNTEAFF
TRBV11-2	.	TRBJ1-4	.	TGTGCCAGCAGCCTCAGCCCGGCAGAAGAAAAACTGTTTTTT	CASSLSPAEEKLFF
TRBV6-5	.	TRBJ2-7	.	TGTGCCAGCAGTTTCTCGGAAGACTCCTACGAGCAGTACTTC	CASSFSEDSYEQYF
TRBV6-5	.	TRBJ2-7	.	TGTGCCAGCAGTAAAAGGACGGGTGCCTACGAGCAGTACTTC	CASSKRTGAYEQYF
TRBV29-1	.	TRBJ1-1	.	TGCAGCGCTGATGTATACACTGAAGCTTTCTTT	CSADVYTEAFF
TRBV30	.	TRBJ2-7	TRBD2	TGTGCCTGGAGTGCCACTAGCGGGAGAAGGTTCACCTACGAGCAGTACTTC	CAWSATSGRRFTYEQYF
TRBV2	once	TRBJ2-7	.	TGTGCCAGCAAGGGACCGGGACCCCCTAACGAGCAGTACTTC	CASKGPGPPNEQYF
TRBV7-9	.	TRBJ1-3	.	TGTGCCAGCAGCTTAAAAATAGGGGGAGGCGTTTCTGGAAACACCATATATTTT	CASSLKIGGGVSGNTIYF
TRBV27	.	TRBJ2-1	.	TGTGCCAGCAGTTCCCAAGGACAGACCTACAATGAGCAGTTCTTC	CASSSQGQTYNEQFF
TRBV29-1	.	TRBJ2-1	.	TGCAGCGTTGATTTATTCTCTGGGGTCGATGAGCAGTTCTTC	CSVDLFSGVDEQFF
TRBV4-1	.	TRBJ1-1	.	TGCGCCAGCAGCCAAGCCCAGAGAGCGGTCACTGAAGCTTTCTTT	CASSQAQRAVTEAFF
TRBV10-3	.	TRBJ1-6	TRBD1	TGTGCCATCAGTGCGCCGGGACAGGGTTCACCCCTCCACTTT	CAISAPGQGSPLHF
TRBV27	once	TRBJ1-6	TRBD1	TGTGCCAGCAGTTATCAGGGGGCAGGTTCACCCCTCCACTTT	CASSYQGAGSPLHF
TRBV30	.	TRBJ1-2	.	TGTGCCTGGACCGTTGGAGCCTATGGCTACACCTTC	CAWTVGAYGYTF
TRBV7-3	.	TRBJ2-5	TRBD1	TGTGCCAGCAGCTTACGCCACTCTCCGGGACAGGGGGCAAGAGAGACCCAGTACTTC	CASSLRHSPGQGARETQYF
TRBV2	.	TRBJ1-4	.	TGTGCCAGCAGTGAAGGGGCAGGGCGGAATGAAAAACTGTTTTTT	CASSEGAGRNEKLFF
TRBV6-5	few	TRBJ1-4	.	TGTGCCAGCAGTTACGGGGGATCTAATGAAAAACTGTTTTTT	CASSYGGSNEKLFF
TRBV6-5	few	TRBJ2-7	TRBD1	TGTGCCAGCAGTTCCACAGGGGGCCCCATGAGTGAGCAGTACTTC	CASSSTGGPMSEQYF
TRBV7-3	.	TRBJ2-3	.	TGTGCCAGCAGCTCGGGACTGCTTTTGGATACGCAGTATTTT	CASSSGLLLDTQYF
TRBV30	.	TRBJ2-7	TRBD2	TGTGCCTGGAGTGGCTCACGACTAGCGCGCGAGCAGTACTTC	CAWSGSRLAREQYF
TRBV19	.	TRBJ2-7	.	TGTGCCAGTAGTACAGCCCGGGGCAGCTCCTACGAGCAGTACTTC	CASSTARGSSYEQYF
TRBV6-5	.	TRBJ2-1	.	TGTGCCAGCAGTTATCGGTCTTACAATGAGCAGTTCTTC	CASSYRSYNEQFF
TRBV18	.	TRBJ2-2	.	TGTGCCAGCTCACCACCGTGGGACACCGGGTGGAGCGGGGAGCTGTTTTTT	CASSPPWDTGWSGELFF
TRBV6-6	.	TRBJ1-2	.	TGTGCCACTCTCACAGGGAATGGCTACACCTTC	CATLTGNGYTF
TRBV6-5	.	TRBJ2-1	.	TGTGCCAGCACCCCAGGGTTCTACAATGAGCAGTTCTTC	CASTPGFYNEQFF
TRBV5-4	.	TRBJ1-2	TRBD1	TGTGCCAGCAGTTTCTCCGGACAGGGGGACTATGGCTACACCTTC	CASSFSGQGDYGYTF
TRBV6-5	.	TRBJ1-5	TRBD1	TGTGCCAGCAGCCCGGGACAGATTAGCAATCAGCCCCAGCATTTT	CASSPGQISNQPQHF
TRBV7-3	.	TRBJ2-2	.	TGTGCCAGCAGCAAGCTTAGCGGGGAGCTGTTTTTT	CASSKLSGELFF
TRBV10-2	.	TRBJ1-1	.	TGCGCCAGCAGTTGGGCAGGGACGACGAACACTGAAGCTTTCTTT	CASSWAGTTNTEAFF
TRBV9	.	TRBJ1-2	TRBD1	TGTGCCAGGACCGGGACAGGGGTATATGGCTACACCTTC	CARTGTGVYGYTF
TRBV7-9	.	TRBJ1-5	.	TGTGCCAGCAGCACAGGAGATCAGCCCCAGCATTTT	CASSTGDQPQHF
TRBV19	.	TRBJ2-3	.	TGTGCCAGTAGTTTCCGGACAGCGGATACGCAGTATTTT	CASSFRTADTQYF
TRBV2	.	TRBJ2-1	.	TGTGCCAGCAGTGAAGGAGGGAATGAGCAGTTCTTC	CASSEGGNEQFF
TRBV2	few	TRBJ2-2	TRBD1	TGTGCCAGCAGGGGGGACAGGAACACCGGGGAGCTGTTTTTT	CASRGDRNTGELFF
TRBV6-5	.	TRBJ1-2	TRBD1	TGTGCCAGCAGTGAACGACAGGGCTATGGCTACACCTTC	CASSERQGYGYTF
TRBV10-3	.	TRBJ1-2	TRBD1	TGTGCCATCAGTGAAGGACAGGGGGCAGACTATGGCTACACCTTC	CAISEGQGADYGYTF
TRBV6-5	.	TRBJ2-7	.	TGTGCCAGCAGTTACCGTAGGGGCGGCTACGAGCAGTACTTC	CASSYRRGGYEQYF
TRBV7-3	.	TRBJ2-3	.	TGTGCCAGCAGCCCAACAGGGTTCGGCACAGATACGCAGTATTTT	CASSPTGFGTDTQYF